This T cell receptor beta chain was recovered during a study of response to subunit inactivated influenza vaccine. Study results and limitations: It was suggested by the authors that few new T cells are recruited by each seasonal influenza vaccination.

Germline V CDR1 and CDR2: SGHDN, FVKESK. Unmatched junction bases numbered 13, after V lost 2 bases and J lost 5 bases. The CDR3 has 17 residues. MiXCR, run by TCRdb on the RT-PCR reads, gives a single entry per CDR3 protein. Seen here are approximately 700,000 distinct CDR3 sequences, over 11% observed once, and the top ten hold around 7.3%. To note about this clonotype: The antigen is unknown.

This chain joins TRBV14 and TRBJ2-5, with 8 bases that match TRBD2. The TCR was taken from a man over 45 who received an inactivated influenza vaccine. The sequences come from PBMCs from blood, collected 14 to 15 days before vaccination. CDR3 nucleotide sequence: TGTGCCAGCAGCCAACGGACTAGCAGATATACCGAGGAGACCCAGTACTTC. Protein product: CASSQRTSRYTEETQYF.